Listed here are 11 T cell receptor beta chains from one sample, sequenced in a study of CD8+ T cells in alopecia areata. Extracted RNA was reverse transcribed into cDNA, the sequencing template. The repertoire was sequenced with immunoSEQ multiplex PCR; TCRdb's copy has only in-frame clones and lacks some. The sample includes roughly 260,000 clones, none of them occurring once. The study sorted pooled cutaneous lymph node cells by CD4, CD8alpha, NKG2D, NKG2ACE and other markers. Sample: CD4+ T cells sorted from a lymph node. Receptors originate from a C3H/HeJ mouse with alopecia areata. The mice in this strain carry MHC haplotype H2-k.

Details on this clone: Mouse germline and gene names are used. Incomplete CDR3 DNA: TGTGCCAGCGGTGATGGCTGGGGGGGGATAAACACCGGG. Protein product: CASGDGWGGINTG. The whole CDR3 is CASGDGWGGINTGQLYF. The rearrangement links TRBV13-2 to TRBJ2-2; TRBD2 matches at 9 bases. The observed sequence ends 4 residues before the CDR3 terminus, with the missing tail filled in from the germline J gene. V trimming: 0 bases; J trimming: 1 base; junction bases outside the gene matches: 4. CDR3 length equals 17 residues. Germline V gene data show CDR1 as NNHNN and CDR2 as SYGAGS (reference sequence).

This clone was counted at least ten times. Germline and genes: mouse. Sequencing ends 3 residues short of the CDR3 end; the germline J gene provides the rest. The same CDR3 arises from other DNA sequences in this sample as well. The chain combines TRBV13-1 with TRBJ1-6, with no clear D. Being an ORF, TRBJ1-6 has a function that is uncertain. The CDR3 consists of 13 residues. With 0 bases removed from V and 7 bases from J, the gap between germline ends came to 5 bases. CDR1 and CDR2 from the germline V gene are NSHNY and SYGAGN. The CDR3 bases that were read are TGTGCCAGCAGTGATGCAGAGAATTCGCCC. Translation gives CASSDAENSP. The CDR3 as a whole reads CASSDAENSPLYF.

Comments on this clone: The listed genes are named as in mouse. The read terminates 4 residues ahead of where the CDR3 ends, so the germline J gene completes it. The sample carries other DNA sequences with the same CDR3. The chain links TRBV5 to TRBJ2-5, with TRBD2 matching 10 bases. The germline CDR1 and CDR2 sequences are LGHNA and YNLKQL (reference sequence). With V trimmed by 4 bases and J by 2 bases, 3 bases remained unmatched. This CDR3 contains 15 residues. The CDR3 DNA, read in part, is TGTGCCAGCAGCCCGACTGGGGGGTCCCAAGAC. It encodes CASSPTGGSQD. The entire CDR3 is CASSPTGGSQDTQYF.

This clone was detected only a few times. Germline and genes here are mouse. The CDR3 extends 3 residues past the end of the read, so its final part is completed from the germline J gene. The chain links TRBV13-2 to TRBJ1-6; no firm D call. TRBJ1-6 is an ORF; its function is uncertain. Germline V CDR1 and CDR2: NNHNN, SYGAGS (reference sequence). The germline V and J ends were trimmed by 0 bases and 2 bases, with 3 bases remaining between them. The CDR3 is made up of 14 amino acids. CDR3 DNA (partial): TGTGCCAGCGGTGATGGGGCCTATAATTCGCCC. It is translated as CASGDGAYNSP. The whole CDR3 sequence is CASGDGAYNSPLYF.

Turning to this clone: Here the gene names and germline are mouse. The CDR3 end falls 4 residues outside the read, so it is completed with the germline J gene. This rearrangement joins TRBV19 to TRBJ1-1; 11 positions agree with TRBD1. Germline V gene data show CDR1 as FNHDT and CDR2 as SITEND (reference sequence). This CDR3 spans 15 amino acids. The CDR3 spells CASSTLRTGGEEVFF. CDR3 bases read: TGTGCCAGCAGTACCCTCAGGACAGGGGGCGAA.

This clone was detected only a few times. The genes are named according to mouse. With the read ending 4 residues before the CDR3 end, the germline J gene is used to fill in that end. This chain connects TRBV1 to TRBJ2-4, with 9 positions matching TRBD1. Germline CDR1 reads NSQYPW; CDR2 reads LRSPGD (reference sequence). CDR3 length: 16 residues. The CDR3: CTCSADLATGGNTLYF. The part of the CDR3 DNA that was read is TGCACCTGCAGTGCAGATCTTGCGACAGGGGGAAAC.

Only a few counts were recorded for this clone. The genes are named according to mouse. The read ends 3 residues before the CDR3 terminus; that terminus is restored from the germline J gene. Other DNA sequences in this sample translate to the same CDR3. This chain connects TRBV13-1 to TRBJ1-6; unclear D gene. TRBJ1-6 is annotated as an ORF whose role is uncertain. Germline CDR1 and CDR2: NSHNY and SYGAGN. The CDR3 totals 12 residues. Trimming cost V 0 bases and J 9 bases, with 4 bases left between them. CDR3 DNA, as far as it was read: TGTGCCAGCAGTGATGGAGGTTCGCCC. Translated: CASSDGGSP. In full, the CDR3 reads CASSDGGSPLYF.

A note on this clone: The listed genes are named as in mouse. The read halts 4 residues ahead of the CDR3 end, with the missing end drawn from the germline J gene. The rearrangement uses TRBV5 and TRBJ2-3; unclear D gene. Germline CDR1 and CDR2: LGHNA and YNLKQL (reference sequence). This CDR3 has 15 residues. Trimming removed 0 bases from V and 0 bases from J, with 7 bases in between. Here the CDR3 reads CASSQDSVSAETLYF. CDR3 bases read: TGTGCCAGCAGCCAAGATTCAGTTAGTGCAGAA.

With regard to this clone: The genes and germline here are from mouse. The read is 4 residues too short to cover the CDR3 end, so that end is filled in from the germline J gene. The chain uses TRBV5 and TRBJ2-5, with D possibly matching TRBD1 (5 bases). Germline assignment: CDR1 LGHNA and CDR2 YNLKQL (reference sequence). Trimming shortened V by 4 bases and J by 2 bases, and 10 bases separated the two germline ends. The CDR3 sequence is 14 residues long. The CDR3 sequence: CASSPTDSQDTQYF. The sequenced part of the CDR3 DNA is TGTGCCAGCAGCCCCACCGACAGCCAAGAC.

On this clone: The gene names given are mouse names. The read ends 4 residues early relative to the CDR3; the germline J gene fills the gap. The chain is built from TRBV1 and TRBJ2-5; unclear D gene. The CDR3 consists of 16 residues. CDR1 NSQYPW and CDR2 LRSPGD come from the germline V gene (reference sequence). Trimming removed 0 bases at V and 0 bases at J, with 10 bases between. CDR3 DNA, as far as it was read: TGCACCTGCAGTGCAGATCGGCAGGTTAACCAAGAC. Translating gives CTCSADRQVNQD. The whole CDR3 sequence reads CTCSADRQVNQDTQYF.

This clone was seen only a few times. Gene names are mouse gene names. From the germline J gene comes the end of the CDR3, since the read stops 4 residues before it. The chain employs TRBV1 and TRBJ1-4; perhaps TRBD1 as D (5 bases). Germline V CDR1 and CDR2: NSQYPW, LRSPGD (reference sequence). CDR3 size: 15 residues. Partial CDR3 DNA: TGCACCTGCAGTGCAACCGGGACTGGGGGCGAA. Translating it yields CTCSATGTGGE. The whole CDR3 sequence is CTCSATGTGGERLFF.